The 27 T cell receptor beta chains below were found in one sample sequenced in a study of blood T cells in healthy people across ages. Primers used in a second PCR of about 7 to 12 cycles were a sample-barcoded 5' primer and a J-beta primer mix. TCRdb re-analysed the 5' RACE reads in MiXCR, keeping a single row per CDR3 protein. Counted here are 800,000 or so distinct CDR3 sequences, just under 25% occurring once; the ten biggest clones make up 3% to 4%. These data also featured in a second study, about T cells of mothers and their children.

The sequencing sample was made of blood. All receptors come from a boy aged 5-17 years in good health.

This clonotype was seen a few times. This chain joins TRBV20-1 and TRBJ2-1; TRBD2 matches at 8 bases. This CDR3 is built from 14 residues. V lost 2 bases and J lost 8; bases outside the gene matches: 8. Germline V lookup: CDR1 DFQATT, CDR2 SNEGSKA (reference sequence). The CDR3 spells CSARRVAGIHEQFF. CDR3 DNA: TGCAGTGCTAGAAGGGTAGCGGGGATCCATGAGCAGTTCTTC.

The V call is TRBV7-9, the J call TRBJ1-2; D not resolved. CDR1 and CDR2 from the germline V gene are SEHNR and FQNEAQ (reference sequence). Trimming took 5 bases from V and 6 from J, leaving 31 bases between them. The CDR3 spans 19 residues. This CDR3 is CASSPRPLQIAERLNGYTF. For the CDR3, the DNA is TGTGCCAGCAGCCCCCGGCCCCTACAGATCGCAGAGAGACTGAATGGCTACACCTTC.

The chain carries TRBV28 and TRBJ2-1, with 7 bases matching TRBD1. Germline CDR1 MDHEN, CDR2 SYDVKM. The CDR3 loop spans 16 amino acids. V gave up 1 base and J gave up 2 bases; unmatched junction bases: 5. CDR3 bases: TGTGCCAGCAGTTTATTTCGGGACAGCACCTACAATGAGCAGTTCTTC. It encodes CASSLFRDSTYNEQFF.

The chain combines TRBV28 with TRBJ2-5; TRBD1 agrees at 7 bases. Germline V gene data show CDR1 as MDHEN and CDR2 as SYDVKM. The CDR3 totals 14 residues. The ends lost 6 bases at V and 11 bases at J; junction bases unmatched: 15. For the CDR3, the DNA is TGTGCCAGCAGCTCGACAGGGATGCCTGAGGAGCAGTACTTC. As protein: CASSSTGMPEEQYF.

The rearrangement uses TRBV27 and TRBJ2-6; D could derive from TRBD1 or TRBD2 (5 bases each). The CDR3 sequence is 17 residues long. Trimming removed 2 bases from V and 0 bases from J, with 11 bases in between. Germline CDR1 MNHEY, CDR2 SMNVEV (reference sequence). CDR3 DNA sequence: TGTGCCAGCAGTTTAGGGGACGACTACTCTGGGGCCAACGTCCTGACTTTC. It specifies CASSLGDDYSGANVLTF. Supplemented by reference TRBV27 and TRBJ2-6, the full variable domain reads EAQVTQNPRYLITVTGKKLTVTCSQNMNHEYMSWYRQDPGLGLRQIYYSMNVEVTDKGDVPEGYKVSRKEKRNFPLILESPSPNQTSLYFCASSLGDDYSGANVLTFGAGSRLTVL.

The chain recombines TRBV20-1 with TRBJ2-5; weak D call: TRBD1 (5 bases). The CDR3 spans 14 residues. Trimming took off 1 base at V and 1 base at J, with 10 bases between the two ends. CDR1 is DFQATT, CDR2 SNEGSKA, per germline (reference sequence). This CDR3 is CSARGLDTQETQYF. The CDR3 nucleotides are TGCAGTGCTAGAGGGTTGGACACCCAAGAGACCCAGTACTTC.

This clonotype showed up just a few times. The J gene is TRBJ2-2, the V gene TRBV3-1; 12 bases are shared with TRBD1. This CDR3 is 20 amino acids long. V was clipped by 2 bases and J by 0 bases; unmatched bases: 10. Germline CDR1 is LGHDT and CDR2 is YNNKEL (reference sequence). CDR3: CASSQFLGTGGLANTGELFF. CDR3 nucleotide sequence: TGTGCCAGCAGCCAATTCCTTGGGACAGGGGGCCTCGCGAACACCGGGGAGCTGTTTTTT.

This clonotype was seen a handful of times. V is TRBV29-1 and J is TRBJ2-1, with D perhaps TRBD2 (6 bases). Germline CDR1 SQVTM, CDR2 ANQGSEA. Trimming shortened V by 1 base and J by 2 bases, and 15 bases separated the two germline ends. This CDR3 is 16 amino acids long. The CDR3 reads CSVEGPEGRTYNEQFF. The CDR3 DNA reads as TGCAGCGTTGAAGGGCCGGAGGGTCGCACCTACAATGAGCAGTTCTTC.

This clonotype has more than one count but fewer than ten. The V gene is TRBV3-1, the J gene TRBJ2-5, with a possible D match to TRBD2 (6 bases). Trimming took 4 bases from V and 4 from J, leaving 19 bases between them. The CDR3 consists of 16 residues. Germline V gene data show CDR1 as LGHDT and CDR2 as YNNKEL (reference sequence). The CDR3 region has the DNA TGTGCCAGCAGCCGAAGGGTTAGCGGATATCGAGAGACCCAGTACTTC. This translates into CASSRRVSGYRETQYF.

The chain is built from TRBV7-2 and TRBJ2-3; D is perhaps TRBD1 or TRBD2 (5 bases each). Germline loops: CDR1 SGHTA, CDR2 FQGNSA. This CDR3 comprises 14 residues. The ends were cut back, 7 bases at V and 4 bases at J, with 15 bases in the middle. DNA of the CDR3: TGTGCCAGCACCCTGGGAGTAGGGGCAGATACGCAGTATTTT. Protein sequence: CASTLGVGADTQYF.

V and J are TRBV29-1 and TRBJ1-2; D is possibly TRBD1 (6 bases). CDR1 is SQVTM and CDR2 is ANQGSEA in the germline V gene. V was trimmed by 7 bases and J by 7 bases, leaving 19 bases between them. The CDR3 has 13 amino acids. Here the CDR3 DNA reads TGCAGCGCCCTTCTCAGGGGATTCGGTGGCTACACCTTC. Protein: CSALLRGFGGYTF. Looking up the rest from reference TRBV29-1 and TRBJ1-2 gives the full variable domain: SAVISQKPSRDICQRGTSLTIQCQVDSQVTMMFWYRQQPGQSLTLIATANQGSEATYESGFVIDKFPISRPNLTFSTLTVSNMSPEDSSIYLCSALLRGFGGYTFGSGTRLTVV.

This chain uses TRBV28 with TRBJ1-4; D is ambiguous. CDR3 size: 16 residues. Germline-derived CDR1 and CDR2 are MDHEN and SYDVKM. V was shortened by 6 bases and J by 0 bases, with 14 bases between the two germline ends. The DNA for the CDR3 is TGTGCCAGCAGCCCCGGGCGGGGATCAACTAATGAAAAACTGTTTTTT. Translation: CASSPGRGSTNEKLFF.

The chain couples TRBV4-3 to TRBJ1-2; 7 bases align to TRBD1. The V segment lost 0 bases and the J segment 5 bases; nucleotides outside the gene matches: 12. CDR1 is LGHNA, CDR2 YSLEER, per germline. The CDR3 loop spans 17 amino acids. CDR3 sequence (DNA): TGCGCCAGCAGCCAAGAGAGAGACAGGGAAGGGTATTATGGCTACACCTTC. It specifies CASSQERDREGYYGYTF.

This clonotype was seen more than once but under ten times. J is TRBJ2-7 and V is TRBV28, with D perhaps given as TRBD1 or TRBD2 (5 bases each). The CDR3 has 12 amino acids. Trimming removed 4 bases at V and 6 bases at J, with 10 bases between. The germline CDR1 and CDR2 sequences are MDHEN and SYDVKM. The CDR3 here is CASSSRGREQYF. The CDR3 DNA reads TGTGCCAGCAGTTCTAGGGGACGCGAGCAGTACTTC.

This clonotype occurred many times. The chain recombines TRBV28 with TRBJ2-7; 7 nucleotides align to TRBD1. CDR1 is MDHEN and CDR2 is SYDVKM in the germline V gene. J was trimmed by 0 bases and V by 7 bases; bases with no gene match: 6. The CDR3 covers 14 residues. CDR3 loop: CASIPRGSSYEQYF. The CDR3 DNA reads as TGTGCCAGCATCCCCAGGGGGAGCTCCTACGAGCAGTACTTC.

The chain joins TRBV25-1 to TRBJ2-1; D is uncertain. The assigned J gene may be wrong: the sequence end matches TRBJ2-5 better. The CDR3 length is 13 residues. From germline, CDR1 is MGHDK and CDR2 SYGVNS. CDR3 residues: CASSELGVETQYF. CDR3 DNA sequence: TGTGCCAGCAGTGAATTGGGCGTGGAGACCCAGTACTTC.

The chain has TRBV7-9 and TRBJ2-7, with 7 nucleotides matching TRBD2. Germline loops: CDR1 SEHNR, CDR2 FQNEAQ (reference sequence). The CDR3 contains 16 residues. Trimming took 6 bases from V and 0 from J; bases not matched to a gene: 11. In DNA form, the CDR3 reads TGTGCCAGCAGACCCTACCTGGCGGGAGACTCCTACGAGCAGTACTTC. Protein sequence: CASRPYLAGDSYEQYF.

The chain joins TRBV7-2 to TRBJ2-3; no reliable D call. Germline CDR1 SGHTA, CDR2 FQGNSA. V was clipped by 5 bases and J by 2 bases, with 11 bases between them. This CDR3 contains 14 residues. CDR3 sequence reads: CASSPSSFTDTQYF. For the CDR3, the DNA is TGTGCCAGCAGCCCCTCTTCCTTCACAGATACGCAGTATTTT.

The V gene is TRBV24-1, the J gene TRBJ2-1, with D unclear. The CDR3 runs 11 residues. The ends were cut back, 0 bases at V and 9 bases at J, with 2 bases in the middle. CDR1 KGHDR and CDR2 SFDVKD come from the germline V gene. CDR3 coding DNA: TGTGCCACCAGTGATTTGGCTGAGCAGTTCTTC. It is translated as CATSDLAEQFF.

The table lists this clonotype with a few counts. For the CDR3, the DNA is TGTGCCAGCAGCTTAGCCTCTGTTCCAATCCGGGCCCCCCAAGAGACCCAGTACTTC. This encodes CASSLASVPIRAPQETQYF. This chain links TRBV7-2 with TRBJ2-5; D is unresolved. The CDR3 covers 19 residues. Trimming removed 0 bases from V and 1 base from J, with 21 bases in between. CDR1 SGHTA and CDR2 FQGNSA come from the germline V gene. The full variable domain, with the rest looked up from reference TRBV7-2 and TRBJ2-5, is GAGVSQSPSNKVTEKGKDVELRCDPISGHTALYWYRQSLGQGLEFLIYFQGNSAPDKSGLPSDRFSAERTGGSVSTLTIQRTQQEDSAVYLCASSLASVPIRAPQETQYFGPGTRLLVL.

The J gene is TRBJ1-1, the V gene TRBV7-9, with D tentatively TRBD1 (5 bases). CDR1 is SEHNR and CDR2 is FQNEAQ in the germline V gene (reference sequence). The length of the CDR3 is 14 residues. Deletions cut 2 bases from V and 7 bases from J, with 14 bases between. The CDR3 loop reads CASSLSRTTGEAFF. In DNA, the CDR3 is TGTGCCAGCAGCTTATCGCGAACCACAGGTGAAGCTTTCTTT.

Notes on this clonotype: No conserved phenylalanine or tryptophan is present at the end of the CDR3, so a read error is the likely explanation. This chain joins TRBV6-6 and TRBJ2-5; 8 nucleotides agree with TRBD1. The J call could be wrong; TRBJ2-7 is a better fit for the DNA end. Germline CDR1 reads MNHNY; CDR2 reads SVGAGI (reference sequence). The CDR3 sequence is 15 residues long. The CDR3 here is CASSYQDRAYLEQYL. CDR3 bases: TGTGCCAGCAGTTACCAGGACAGGGCGTATCTCGAGCAGTACTTG.

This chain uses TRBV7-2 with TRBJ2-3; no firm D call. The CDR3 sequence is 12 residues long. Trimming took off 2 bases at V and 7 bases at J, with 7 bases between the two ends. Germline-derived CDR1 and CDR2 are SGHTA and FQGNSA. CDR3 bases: TGTGCCAGCAGCTTAAGTGACAATACGCAGTATTTT. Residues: CASSLSDNTQYF.

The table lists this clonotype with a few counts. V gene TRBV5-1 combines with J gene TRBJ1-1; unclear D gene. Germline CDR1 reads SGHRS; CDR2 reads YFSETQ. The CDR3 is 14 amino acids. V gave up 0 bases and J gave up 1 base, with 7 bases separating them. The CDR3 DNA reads TGCGCCAGCAGCTTGGACCCCGGGAACACTGAAGCTTTCTTT. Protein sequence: CASSLDPGNTEAFF.

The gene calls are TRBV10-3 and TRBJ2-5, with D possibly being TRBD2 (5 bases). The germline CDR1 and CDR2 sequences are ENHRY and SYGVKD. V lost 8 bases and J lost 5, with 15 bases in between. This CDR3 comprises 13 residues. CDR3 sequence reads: CAIGSPLGETQYF. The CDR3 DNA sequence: TGTGCCATCGGGAGCCCCTTGGGGGAGACCCAGTACTTC.

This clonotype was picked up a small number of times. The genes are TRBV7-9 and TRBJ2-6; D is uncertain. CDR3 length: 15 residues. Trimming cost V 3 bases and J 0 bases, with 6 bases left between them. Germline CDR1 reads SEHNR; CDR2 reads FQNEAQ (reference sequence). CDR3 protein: CASSFLSSGANVLTF. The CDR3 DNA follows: TGTGCCAGCAGCTTTTTGAGCTCTGGGGCCAACGTCCTGACTTTC. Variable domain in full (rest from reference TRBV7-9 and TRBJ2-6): DTGVSQNPRHKITKRGQNVTFRCDPISEHNRLYWYRQTLGQGPEFLTYFQNEAQLEKSRLLSDRFSAERPKGSFSTLEIQRTEQGDSAMYLCASSFLSSGANVLTFGAGSRLTVL.

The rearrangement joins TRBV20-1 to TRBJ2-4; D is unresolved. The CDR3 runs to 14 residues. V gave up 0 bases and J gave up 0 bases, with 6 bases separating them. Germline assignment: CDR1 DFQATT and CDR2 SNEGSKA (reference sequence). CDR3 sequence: CSARDYLAKNIQYF. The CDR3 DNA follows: TGCAGTGCTAGAGACTATCTAGCCAAAAACATTCAGTACTTC.